A selection of T cell receptor beta chains follows, all from one sample in a study of blood T cell repertoires in COVID-19. TCRdb's copy holds only in-frame clones and misses some; the assay was immunoSEQ multiplex PCR. The data contain 250,000 to 350,000 clones, approximately 88% of them singletons. The source material was peripheral blood. These receptors were taken from a human donor with COVID-19, enrolled during active disease. The donor label of this sample is uncertain. Each CDR3 is given with its conserved first and last residue. D genes are given only for firm matches. Part of the rows lack a size; the others show once, few, many or a class for expanded clones.

d_call: .
v_call: TRBV18
j_call: TRBJ1-5
clone_size: .
cdr3_nt: TGTGCCAGCTCACCTCAGGCCGGGGAGCCCCAGCATTTT
cdr3_aa: CASSPQAGEPQHF

d_call: TRBD2
v_call: TRBV28
j_call: TRBJ2-2
clone_size: .
cdr3_nt: TGTGCCAGCAGTGAAGCGGGAGGGTACACCGGGGAGCTGTTTTTT
cdr3_aa: CASSEAGGYTGELFF

d_call: .
v_call: TRBV4-3
j_call: TRBJ2-5
clone_size: few
cdr3_nt: TGCGCCAGCAGCCCAAGTCAACCGGGGGACGTGACCCAGTACTTC
cdr3_aa: CASSPSQPGDVTQYF

d_call: .
v_call: TRBV27
j_call: TRBJ2-3
clone_size: .
cdr3_nt: TGTGCCAGCAGTTTATCGAATGGAGGGGATACGCAGTATTTT
cdr3_aa: CASSLSNGGDTQYF

d_call: TRBD2
v_call: TRBV6-6
j_call: TRBJ2-7
clone_size: .
cdr3_nt: TGTGCCAGCAGACTAGCGGGAGGGTCAGACCCCTACGAGCAGTACTTC
cdr3_aa: CASRLAGGSDPYEQYF

d_call: TRBD1
v_call: TRBV7-7
j_call: TRBJ2-2
clone_size: .
cdr3_nt: TGTGCTAGCAGCGAAACAGGGGCGGACACCGGGGAGCTGTTTTTT
cdr3_aa: CASSETGADTGELFF

d_call: TRBD2
v_call: TRBV11-2
j_call: TRBJ2-7
clone_size: .
cdr3_nt: TGTGCCAGCAGCTTAGATGGCGGGAGGGCCTACGAGCAGTACTTC
cdr3_aa: CASSLDGGRAYEQYF

d_call: TRBD2
v_call: TRBV27
j_call: TRBJ2-1
clone_size: .
cdr3_nt: TGTGCCAGCAGTTTACGGGGACTACCCAGCTCCTACAATGAGCAGTTCTTC
cdr3_aa: CASSLRGLPSSYNEQFF

d_call: .
v_call: TRBV7-2
j_call: TRBJ1-3
clone_size: .
cdr3_nt: TGTGCCAGCAGTTCCCCGGACAGATTTGGAAACACCATATATTTT
cdr3_aa: CASSSPDRFGNTIYF

d_call: TRBD2
v_call: TRBV6-5
j_call: TRBJ2-3
clone_size: .
cdr3_nt: TGTGCCAGCACCTTAGCGGGATTAGATACGCAGTATTTT
cdr3_aa: CASTLAGLDTQYF

d_call: TRBD2
v_call: TRBV5-8
j_call: TRBJ2-7
clone_size: .
cdr3_nt: TGTGCCAGCACTTCGACTAGCCCTTCTTCTGCGTACTTC
cdr3_aa: CASTSTSPSSAYF

d_call: .
v_call: TRBV9
j_call: TRBJ1-2
clone_size: many
cdr3_nt: TGTGCCAGCAGTCCCCAGGAAAGAAACTATGGCTACACCTTC
cdr3_aa: CASSPQERNYGYTF

d_call: TRBD1
v_call: TRBV5-1
j_call: TRBJ2-5
clone_size: .
cdr3_nt: TGCGCCAGCAGCTCGGGACAGATCCAAGAGACCCAGTACTTC
cdr3_aa: CASSSGQIQETQYF

d_call: TRBD1
v_call: TRBV19
j_call: TRBJ1-2
clone_size: .
cdr3_nt: TGTGCCAGTCGGGACAGGGGGTTTGGCTACACCTTC
cdr3_aa: CASRDRGFGYTF

d_call: .
v_call: TRBV5-4
j_call: TRBJ1-1
clone_size: few
cdr3_nt: TGTGCCAGCAGCCGGCGGAGGGAGTACACTGAAGCTTTCTTT
cdr3_aa: CASSRRREYTEAFF

d_call: TRBD2
v_call: TRBV5-1
j_call: TRBJ2-7
clone_size: once
cdr3_nt: TGCGCCAGCAGCTTGGCGGGGACTAGCCCTCACGAGCAGTACTTC
cdr3_aa: CASSLAGTSPHEQYF

d_call: .
v_call: TRBV7-2
j_call: TRBJ1-2
clone_size: once
cdr3_nt: TGTGCCAGCAGCCTCGCAGGCGGGACCCACTATGGCTACACCTTC
cdr3_aa: CASSLAGGTHYGYTF

d_call: TRBD1
v_call: TRBV5-1
j_call: TRBJ1-3
clone_size: once
cdr3_nt: TGCGCCAGCAGCTTGGGGACAGGGGGCGCCCCTGGAAACACCATATATTTT
cdr3_aa: CASSLGTGGAPGNTIYF

d_call: TRBD2
v_call: TRBV7-9
j_call: TRBJ2-7
clone_size: .
cdr3_nt: TGTGCCAGCAGCTCCGGGACTAGCGGATCCTACGAGCAGTACTTC
cdr3_aa: CASSSGTSGSYEQYF

d_call: TRBD2
v_call: TRBV6-5
j_call: TRBJ2-5
clone_size: .
cdr3_nt: TGTGCCAGCAGTTTCCAGCGGACTAGTCAAGAGACCCAGTACTTC
cdr3_aa: CASSFQRTSQETQYF

d_call: .
v_call: TRBV20-1
j_call: TRBJ2-7
clone_size: .
cdr3_nt: TGCAGTGCTAGTTTGCAGGGCTCCTACGAGCAGTACTTC
cdr3_aa: CSASLQGSYEQYF

d_call: .
v_call: TRBV5-6
j_call: TRBJ2-1
clone_size: .
cdr3_nt: TGTGCCAGCAGCTTAGAGCCGTACCACAATGAGCAGTTCTTC
cdr3_aa: CASSLEPYHNEQFF

d_call: TRBD2
v_call: TRBV6-5
j_call: TRBJ2-3
clone_size: .
cdr3_nt: TGTGCCAGCAGTTCCAGCGGGAGGGCCGGCACAGATACGCAGTATTTT
cdr3_aa: CASSSSGRAGTDTQYF

d_call: .
v_call: TRBV6-5
j_call: TRBJ1-2
clone_size: .
cdr3_nt: TGTGCCAGCAGTCAACGGGGGACCCGCTATGGCTACACCTTC
cdr3_aa: CASSQRGTRYGYTF

d_call: .
v_call: TRBV19
j_call: TRBJ1-4
clone_size: .
cdr3_nt: TGTGCCAGTACCTCCCCGGGGGCAACTAATGAAAAACTGTTTTTT
cdr3_aa: CASTSPGATNEKLFF

d_call: TRBD1
v_call: TRBV2
j_call: TRBJ1-2
clone_size: .
cdr3_nt: TGTGCCAGCAGCGATACAGGGGGTCGGGATAACTATGGCTACACCTTC
cdr3_aa: CASSDTGGRDNYGYTF

d_call: TRBD1
v_call: TRBV2
j_call: TRBJ2-2
clone_size: .
cdr3_nt: TGTGCCAGCAGTCGGGACAGGGGAGAGACCGGGGAGCTGTTTTTT
cdr3_aa: CASSRDRGETGELFF

d_call: .
v_call: TRBV10-3
j_call: TRBJ1-1
clone_size: .
cdr3_nt: TGTGCCATCAGGGCTCAGGGGTTGGGTGACACTGAAGCTTTCTTT
cdr3_aa: CAIRAQGLGDTEAFF

d_call: .
v_call: TRBV10-3
j_call: TRBJ1-6
clone_size: .
cdr3_nt: TGTGCCATAGGGAAAACAGGGCAGAATAATTCACCCCTCCACTTT
cdr3_aa: CAIGKTGQNNSPLHF

d_call: TRBD2
v_call: TRBV5-8
j_call: TRBJ2-5
clone_size: .
cdr3_nt: TGTGCCAGCAGCTTAGCCGGGACTAGCGACCAAGAGACCCAGTACTTC
cdr3_aa: CASSLAGTSDQETQYF

d_call: .
v_call: TRBV11-2
j_call: TRBJ2-3
clone_size: medium-sized
cdr3_nt: TGTGCCAGCAGCTTTACAGTTGATACGCAGTATTTT
cdr3_aa: CASSFTVDTQYF

d_call: TRBD1
v_call: TRBV7-6
j_call: TRBJ2-2
clone_size: .
cdr3_nt: TGTGCCAGCAGCTTAAGCCTCACAGGGGTAACCGGGGAGCTGTTTTTT
cdr3_aa: CASSLSLTGVTGELFF

d_call: TRBD1
v_call: TRBV27
j_call: TRBJ1-4
clone_size: .
cdr3_nt: TGTGCCAGCAGTCCCTGGGACAGGACTAATGAAAAACTGTTTTTT
cdr3_aa: CASSPWDRTNEKLFF

d_call: .
v_call: TRBV7-2
j_call: TRBJ2-7
clone_size: .
cdr3_nt: TGTGCCAGCAGCTCCGGGACTTTGCTCCTCTTC
cdr3_aa: CASSSGTLLLF

d_call: TRBD1
v_call: TRBV7-3
j_call: TRBJ2-7
clone_size: .
cdr3_nt: TGTGCCAGCAGCTCACAGGGGGGAAGCTACGAGCAGTACTTC
cdr3_aa: CASSSQGGSYEQYF

d_call: TRBD2
v_call: TRBV5-1
j_call: TRBJ2-5
clone_size: .
cdr3_nt: TGCGCCAGCAGCTTGGTGAGCGGGAGGGCCACAGAGACCCAGTACTTC
cdr3_aa: CASSLVSGRATETQYF

d_call: TRBD1
v_call: TRBV28
j_call: TRBJ1-6
clone_size: once
cdr3_nt: TGTGCCAGCAGTTTAGAATGGGACAGGAGGTCACCCCTCCACTTT
cdr3_aa: CASSLEWDRRSPLHF

d_call: TRBD2
v_call: TRBV7-9
j_call: TRBJ2-1
clone_size: .
cdr3_nt: TGTGCCAGCATGACCCTAGCGGGAGCTGCCTACAATGAGCAGTTCTTC
cdr3_aa: CASMTLAGAAYNEQFF

d_call: TRBD1
v_call: TRBV19
j_call: TRBJ2-6
clone_size: .
cdr3_nt: TGTGCCACCGAACGACCGGGACAGGTGTCTGGGGCCAACGTCCTGACTTTC
cdr3_aa: CATERPGQVSGANVLTF

d_call: .
v_call: TRBV12-3/TRBV12-4
j_call: TRBJ2-3
clone_size: .
cdr3_nt: TGTGCCAGCAGAGCCACTAGCACAGATACGCAGTATTTT
cdr3_aa: CASRATSTDTQYF

d_call: .
v_call: TRBV14
j_call: TRBJ2-1
clone_size: .
cdr3_nt: TGTGCCAGCAGCCAAGAGGGGGGAGCGACTGAGCAGTTCTTC
cdr3_aa: CASSQEGGATEQFF

d_call: TRBD2
v_call: TRBV7-9
j_call: TRBJ2-1
clone_size: few
cdr3_nt: TGTGCCAGCAGCTCCGGGACTAGCGCCAATGAGCAGTTCTTC
cdr3_aa: CASSSGTSANEQFF

d_call: .
v_call: TRBV7-3
j_call: TRBJ1-3
clone_size: .
cdr3_nt: TGTGCCAGCAGCCCCCGGGACTCTGGAAACACCATATATTTT
cdr3_aa: CASSPRDSGNTIYF